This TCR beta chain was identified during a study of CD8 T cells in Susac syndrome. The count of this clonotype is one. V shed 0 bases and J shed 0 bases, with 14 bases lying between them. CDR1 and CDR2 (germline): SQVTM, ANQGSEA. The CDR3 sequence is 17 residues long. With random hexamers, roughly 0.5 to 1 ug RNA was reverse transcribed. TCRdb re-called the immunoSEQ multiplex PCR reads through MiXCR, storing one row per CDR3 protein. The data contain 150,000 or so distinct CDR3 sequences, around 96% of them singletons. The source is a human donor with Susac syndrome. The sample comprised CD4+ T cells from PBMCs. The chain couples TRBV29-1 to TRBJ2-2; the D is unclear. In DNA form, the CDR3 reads TGCAGCGTTGAAGATCTTCCCGCAGGCACGAACACCGGGGAGCTGTTTTTT. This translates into CSVEDLPAGTNTGELFF.